The present TCR beta chain was sequenced within a study of molecular identifiers for immune sequencing clone quantification. V was pared by 0 bases and J by 2 bases, with 14 bases between. Per germline, CDR1 MNHNY and CDR2 SVGAGI (reference sequence). The CDR3 is made up of 16 amino acids. TCRdb re-analysed the PCR reads in MiXCR, keeping a single row per CDR3 protein. The sample yields under 600,000 distinct CDR3 sequences, about 25% seen once. Sequencing was done on a sample of naive CD8+ T cells from blood, with Jurkat cell RNA spiked in. Noted subset: FACS-sorted CD8+CD4-CCR7+CD45RA+ naive T cells. The J gene is TRBJ2-7, the V gene TRBV6-6, with D uncertain. The source of this sequence is a human donor in good health. Some libraries in this study had Jurkat cell RNA spiked in. Written as DNA, the CDR3 is TGTGCCAGCAGTTACTCGAGTCCCAGTTCGCCCTACGAGCAGTACTTC. It yields the protein CASSYSSPSSPYEQYF.